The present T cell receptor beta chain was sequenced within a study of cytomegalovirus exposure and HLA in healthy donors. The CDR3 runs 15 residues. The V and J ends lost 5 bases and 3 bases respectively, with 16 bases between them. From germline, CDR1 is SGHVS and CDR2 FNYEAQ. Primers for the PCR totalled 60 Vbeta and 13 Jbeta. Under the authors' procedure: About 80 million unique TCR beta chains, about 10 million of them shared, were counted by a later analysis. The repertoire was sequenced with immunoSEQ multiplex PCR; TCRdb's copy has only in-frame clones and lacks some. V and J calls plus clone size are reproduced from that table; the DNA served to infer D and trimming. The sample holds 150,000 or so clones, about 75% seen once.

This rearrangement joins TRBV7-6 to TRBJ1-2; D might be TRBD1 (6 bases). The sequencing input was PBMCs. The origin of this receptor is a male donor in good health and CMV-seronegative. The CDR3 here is CASSVGGVSYYGYTF. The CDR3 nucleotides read TGTGCCAGCAGCGTAGGGGGGGTATCGTACTATGGCTACACCTTC.